Below, 9 T cell receptor beta chains from the same sample are listed, as sequenced in a study of T-cell memory formation after mild COVID-19. TCRdb used MiXCR to reprocess the 5' RACE reads, holding one entry per CDR3 protein. The repertoire holds fewer than 200,000 distinct CDR3 sequences, with about a fifth as singletons. Sequencing input: PBMCs or a T cell subset sorted from them (not recorded which). These receptors all come from an adult woman who had mild COVID-19 (a few samples of this study predate the infection). Cell type and time point are not known.

Many counts were recorded for this clonotype. The rearrangement joins TRBV5-5 to TRBJ2-1, with TRBD2 matching over 13 bases. Germline assignment: CDR1 SGHKS and CDR2 YYEKEE (reference sequence). CDR3 length equals 16 residues. V lost 4 bases, J lost 4 bases, and 5 bases stayed unmatched. This CDR3 is CASSPRTSGGYNEQFF. The CDR3 DNA sequence: TGTGCCAGCAGCCCAAGGACTAGCGGGGGATACAATGAGCAGTTCTTC.

This clonotype was observed a handful of times. V and J are TRBV5-6 and TRBJ2-7, with D tentatively TRBD1 or TRBD2 (5 bases each). Deletions cut 5 bases from V and 4 bases from J, with 13 bases between. CDR1 and CDR2 from the germline V gene are SGHDT and YYEEEE. The CDR3 totals 13 residues. DNA of the CDR3: TGTGCCAGCAGACTCGGGGCTGGATACGAGCAGTACTTC. This gives the protein CASRLGAGYEQYF.

This clonotype was observed a few times. The chain recombines TRBV6-1 with TRBJ2-1; D remains ambiguous. The CDR3 loop spans 12 amino acids. V was clipped by 3 bases and J by 7 bases, with 7 bases between them. Looked up from germline, CDR1 is MNHNS and CDR2 is SASEGT. CDR3 in DNA: TGTGCCAGCAGTGACTTGGGAAATGAGCAGTTCTTC. This encodes CASSDLGNEQFF.

The sample holds a few counts of this clonotype. The V gene is TRBV7-9, the J gene TRBJ2-5; tentatively, D is TRBD2 (6 bases). CDR3 length: 13 residues. In germline, CDR1 is SEHNR, CDR2 FQNEAQ (reference sequence). V was cut by 7 bases and J by 4 bases, with 13 bases left in between. DNA for the CDR3: TGTGCCAGCAAACGGGATAGCGGAGAGACCCAGTACTTC. Translation gives CASKRDSGETQYF.

The chain has TRBV20-1 and TRBJ1-2; the D is unclear. The CDR3 is made up of 14 amino acids. With 0 bases removed from V and 3 bases from J, the gap between germline ends came to 11 bases. Per the germline V gene, CDR1 is DFQATT and CDR2 is SNEGSKA (reference sequence). This chain's CDR3 is CSARDGPQDYGYTF. The CDR3 region has the DNA TGCAGTGCTAGAGACGGGCCCCAGGACTATGGCTACACCTTC.

This chain connects TRBV20-1 to TRBJ1-1, with D perhaps TRBD1 (5 bases). Germline lookup yields CDR1 DFQATT and CDR2 SNEGSKA (reference sequence). The CDR3 is 12 amino acids. The V gene lost 1 base and the J gene lost 8 bases, with 11 bases spanning the gap. CDR3 nucleotides: TGCAGTGCTAGAGGGGGTCGGACAGAAGCTTTCTTT. It specifies CSARGGRTEAFF.

The rearrangement joins TRBV15 to TRBJ2-3, with a weak D call TRBD2 (6 bases). Per germline, CDR1 LNHNV and CDR2 YYDKDF (reference sequence). Trimming took off 0 bases at V and 4 bases at J, with 17 bases between the two ends. This CDR3 has 17 amino acids. The CDR3 DNA reads TGTGCCACCAGCAGAGAGCGGGACCTAGGTGGCGCAGATACGCAGTATTTT. Protein: CATSRERDLGGADTQYF. Variable domain in full (rest from reference TRBV15 and TRBJ2-3): DAMVIQNPRYQVTQFGKPVTLSCSQTLNHNVMYWYQQKSSQAPKLLFHYYDKDFNNEADTPDNFQSRRPNTSFCFLDIRSPGLGDTAMYLCATSRERDLGGADTQYFGPGTRLTVL.

The V and J genes are TRBV16 and TRBJ2-1; unclear D gene. V was trimmed by 1 base and J by 7 bases, leaving 8 bases between them. Germline V lookup: CDR1 KGHSY, CDR2 FQNENV. The CDR3 is made up of 13 amino acids. The chain's CDR3 is CASSQWLGNEQFF. The DNA of the CDR3 is TGTGCCAGCAGCCAATGGCTAGGGAATGAGCAGTTCTTC.

This clonotype came up a few times. The rearrangement uses TRBV7-6 and TRBJ1-1, with D perhaps TRBD1 (5 bases). Germline values: CDR1 SGHVS, CDR2 FNYEAQ. The CDR3 loop spans 15 amino acids. V lost 2 bases and J 3 bases, leaving 13 bases between the germline ends. CDR3 nucleotides: TGTGCCAGCAGCTTAATTTCCGGGGACTACACTGAAGCTTTCTTT. Amino acid sequence: CASSLISGDYTEAFF.